This T cell receptor beta chain was sequenced in a study of cytomegalovirus exposure and HLA in healthy donors. Amplification used 60 Vbeta primers and 13 Jbeta primers. Some clones are missing from TCRdb's copy, which holds only in-frame ones; the method was immunoSEQ multiplex PCR. The data contain some 100,000 clones, 75% of them singletons. Specimen: PBMCs. The TCR originated in a male donor in good health and CMV-seropositive.

CDR3 coding DNA: TGTGCCAGCAGTTTTAGTTCGGGGAGGGATAATTCACCCCTCCACTTT. This codes for CASSFSSGRDNSPLHF. The V call is TRBV27, the J call TRBJ1-6; no clear D. Germline CDR1 and CDR2: MNHEY and SMNVEV (reference sequence). The CDR3 covers 16 residues. V dropped 3 bases and J dropped 5 bases, with 14 bases sitting between them.